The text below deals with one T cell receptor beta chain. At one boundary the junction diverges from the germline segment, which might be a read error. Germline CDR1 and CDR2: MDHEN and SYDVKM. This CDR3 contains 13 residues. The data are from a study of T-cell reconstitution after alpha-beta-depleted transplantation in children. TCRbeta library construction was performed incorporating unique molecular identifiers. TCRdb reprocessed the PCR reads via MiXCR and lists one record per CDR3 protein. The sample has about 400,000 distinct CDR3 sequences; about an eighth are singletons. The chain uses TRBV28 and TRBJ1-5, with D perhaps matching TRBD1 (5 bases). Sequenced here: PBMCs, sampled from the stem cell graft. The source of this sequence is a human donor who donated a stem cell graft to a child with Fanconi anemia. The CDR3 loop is CAGSLGGVQPQHF. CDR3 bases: TGTGCCGGCAGTTTGGGAGGGGTCCAGCCCCAGCATTTT. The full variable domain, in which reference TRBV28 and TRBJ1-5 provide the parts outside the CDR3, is DVKVTQSSRYLVKRTGEKVFLECVQDMDHENMFWYRQDPGLGLRLIYFSYDVKMKEKGDIPEGYSVSREKKERFSLILESASTNQTSMYLCAGSLGGVQPQHFGDGTRLSIL.